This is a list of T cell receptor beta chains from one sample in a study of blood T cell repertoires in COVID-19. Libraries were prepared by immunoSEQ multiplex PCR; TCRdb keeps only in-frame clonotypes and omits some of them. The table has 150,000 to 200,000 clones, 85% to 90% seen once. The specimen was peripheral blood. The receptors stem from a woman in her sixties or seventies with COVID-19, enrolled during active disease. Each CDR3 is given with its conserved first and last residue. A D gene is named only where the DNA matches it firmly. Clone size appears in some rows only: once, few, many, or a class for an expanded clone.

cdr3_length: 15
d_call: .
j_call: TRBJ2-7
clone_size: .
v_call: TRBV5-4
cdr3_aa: CASSLPGLLSYEQYF
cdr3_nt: TGTGCCAGCAGCTTACCGGGACTCCTCTCCTACGAGCAGTACTTC

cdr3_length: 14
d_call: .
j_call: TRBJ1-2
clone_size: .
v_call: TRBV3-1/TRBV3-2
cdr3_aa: CASSQPSGSEGYTF
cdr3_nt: TGTGCCAGCAGCCAACCGAGTGGGTCGGAGGGCTACACCTTC

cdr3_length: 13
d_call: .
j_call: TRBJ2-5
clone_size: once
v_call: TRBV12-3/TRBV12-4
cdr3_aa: CASSVTSYETQYF
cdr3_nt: TGTGCCAGCAGTGTTACTAGCTACGAGACCCAGTACTTC

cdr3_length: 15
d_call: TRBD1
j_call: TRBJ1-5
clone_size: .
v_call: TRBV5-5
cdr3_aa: CASSLRGQGTQPQHF
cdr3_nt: TGTGCCAGCAGCTTGAGGGGACAGGGCACTCAGCCCCAGCATTTT

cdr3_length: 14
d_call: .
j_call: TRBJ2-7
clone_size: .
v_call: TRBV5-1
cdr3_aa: CASSLENSAYEQYF
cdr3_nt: TGCGCCAGCAGCTTGGAGAACAGTGCCTACGAGCAGTACTTC

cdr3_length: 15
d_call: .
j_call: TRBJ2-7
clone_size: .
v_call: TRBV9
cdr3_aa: CASSVGSGFSYEQYF
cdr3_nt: TGTGCCAGCAGCGTAGGAAGCGGATTCTCCTACGAGCAGTACTTC

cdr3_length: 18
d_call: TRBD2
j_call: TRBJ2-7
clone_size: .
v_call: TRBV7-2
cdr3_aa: CASSLEVLAGGVGYEQYF
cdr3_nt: TGTGCCAGCAGCTTAGAGGTACTAGCGGGAGGAGTAGGGTACGAGCAGTACTTC

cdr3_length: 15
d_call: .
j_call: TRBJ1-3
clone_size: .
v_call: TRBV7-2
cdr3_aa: CASSFGGSSGNTIYF
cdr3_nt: TGTGCCAGCAGCTTCGGCGGTAGCTCTGGAAACACCATATATTTT

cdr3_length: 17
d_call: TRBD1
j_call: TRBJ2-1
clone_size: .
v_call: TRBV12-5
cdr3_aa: CASGLGLSDRVHNEQFF
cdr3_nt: TGTGCTAGTGGTTTGGGGCTATCGGACAGGGTCCACAATGAGCAGTTCTTC

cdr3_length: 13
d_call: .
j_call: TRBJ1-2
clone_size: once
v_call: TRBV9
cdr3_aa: CASSPGLAYGYTF
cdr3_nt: TGTGCCAGCAGCCCGGGTCTTGCCTATGGCTACACCTTC

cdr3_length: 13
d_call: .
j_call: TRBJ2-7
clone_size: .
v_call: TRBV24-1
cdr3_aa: CATSDLGGSEQYF
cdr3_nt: TGTGCCACCAGTGATTTGGGAGGGAGCGAGCAGTACTTC

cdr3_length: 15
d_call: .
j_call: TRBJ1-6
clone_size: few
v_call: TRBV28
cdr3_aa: CASIPPPGRNSPLHF
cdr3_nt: TGTGCCAGCATCCCTCCTCCAGGGAGGAATTCACCCCTCCACTTT

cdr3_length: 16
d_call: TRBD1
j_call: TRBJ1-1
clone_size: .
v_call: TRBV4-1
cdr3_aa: CASSWGQGAGDTEAFF
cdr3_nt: TGCGCCAGCAGCTGGGGACAGGGGGCAGGAGACACTGAAGCTTTCTTT

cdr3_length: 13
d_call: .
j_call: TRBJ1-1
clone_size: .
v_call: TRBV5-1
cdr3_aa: CASSSVVRTEAFF
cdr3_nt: TGCGCCAGCAGCTCGGTAGTACGCACTGAAGCTTTCTTT

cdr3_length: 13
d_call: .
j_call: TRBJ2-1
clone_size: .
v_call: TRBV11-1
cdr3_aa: CASSFGLYNEQFF
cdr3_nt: TGTGCCAGCAGCTTTGGACTCTACAATGAGCAGTTCTTC

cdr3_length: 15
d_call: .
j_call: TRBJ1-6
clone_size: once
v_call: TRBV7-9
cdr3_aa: CASSLASLFGAPLHF
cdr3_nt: TGTGCCAGCAGCTTAGCAAGTCTATTCGGGGCACCCCTCCACTTT

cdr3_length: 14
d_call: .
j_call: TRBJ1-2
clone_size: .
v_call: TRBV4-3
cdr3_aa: CASSQDTGSNGYTF
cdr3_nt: TGCGCCAGCAGCCAAGATACGGGGTCCAATGGCTACACCTTC

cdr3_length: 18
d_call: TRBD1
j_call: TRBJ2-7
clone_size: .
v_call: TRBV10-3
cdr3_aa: CAISESISGDRNSYEQYF
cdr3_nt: TGTGCCATCAGTGAGTCTATTTCCGGGGACAGGAACTCCTACGAGCAGTACTTC

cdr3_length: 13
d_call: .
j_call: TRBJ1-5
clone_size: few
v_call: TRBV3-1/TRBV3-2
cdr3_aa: CASTTGFNQPQHF
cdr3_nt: TGTGCCAGCACCACAGGATTCAATCAGCCCCAGCATTTT

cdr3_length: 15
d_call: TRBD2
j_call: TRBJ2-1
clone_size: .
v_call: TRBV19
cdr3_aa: CASSPSGRNGDEQFF
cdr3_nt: TGTGCCAGTAGTCCTAGCGGGAGGAATGGCGATGAGCAGTTCTTC

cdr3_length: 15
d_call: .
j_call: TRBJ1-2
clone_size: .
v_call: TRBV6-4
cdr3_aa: CASSPGTLTNYGYTF
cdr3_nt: TGTGCCAGCAGTCCCGGGACACTTACTAACTATGGCTACACCTTC

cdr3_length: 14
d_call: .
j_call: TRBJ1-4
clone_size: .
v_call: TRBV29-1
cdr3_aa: CSVEAPSSNEKLFF
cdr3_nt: TGCAGCGTTGAAGCTCCTTCGAGTAATGAAAAACTGTTTTTT

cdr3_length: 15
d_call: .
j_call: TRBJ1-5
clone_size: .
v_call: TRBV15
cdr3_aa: CATSRAPLGNQPQHF
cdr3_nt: TGTGCCACCAGCAGAGCACCCCTAGGCAATCAGCCCCAGCATTTT

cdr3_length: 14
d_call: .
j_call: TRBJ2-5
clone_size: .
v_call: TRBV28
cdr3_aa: CASSLEVYQGTQYF
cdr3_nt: TGTGCCAGCAGTTTGGAGGTATACCAAGGGACCCAGTACTTC

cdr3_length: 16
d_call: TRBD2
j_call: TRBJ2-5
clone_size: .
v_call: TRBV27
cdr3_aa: CASSRGLAEYQETQYF
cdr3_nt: TGTGCCAGCAGTCGTGGACTAGCTGAGTACCAAGAGACCCAGTACTTC

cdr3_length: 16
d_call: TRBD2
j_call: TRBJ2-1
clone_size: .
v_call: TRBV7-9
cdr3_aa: CASSSRLAGSYNEQFF
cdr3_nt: TGTGCCAGCAGCTCCAGACTAGCGGGATCCTACAATGAGCAGTTCTTC

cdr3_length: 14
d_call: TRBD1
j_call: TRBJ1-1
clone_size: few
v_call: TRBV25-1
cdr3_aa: CASSHRQGNTEAFF
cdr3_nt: TGTGCCAGCAGTCATCGACAGGGGAACACTGAAGCTTTCTTT

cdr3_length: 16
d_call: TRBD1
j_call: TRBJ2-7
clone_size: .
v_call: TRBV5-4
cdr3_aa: CASSLEGQVRGDEQYF
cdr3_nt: TGTGCCAGCAGCTTGGAGGGACAGGTTAGGGGAGACGAGCAGTACTTC

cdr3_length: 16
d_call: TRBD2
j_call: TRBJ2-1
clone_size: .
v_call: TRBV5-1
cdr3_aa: CASSFNGRAAYNEQFF
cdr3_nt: TGCGCCAGCAGCTTTAACGGGAGGGCCGCCTACAATGAGCAGTTCTTC

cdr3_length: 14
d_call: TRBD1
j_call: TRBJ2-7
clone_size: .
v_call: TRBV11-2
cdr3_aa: CASSLLGQAYEQYF
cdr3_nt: TGTGCCAGCAGCCTGTTGGGACAGGCCTACGAGCAGTACTTC

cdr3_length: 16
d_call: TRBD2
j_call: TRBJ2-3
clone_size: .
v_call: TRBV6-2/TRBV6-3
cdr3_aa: CASSPLTSGSGDTQYF
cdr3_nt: TGTGCCAGCAGTCCACTAACTAGCGGGAGTGGTGATACGCAGTATTTT

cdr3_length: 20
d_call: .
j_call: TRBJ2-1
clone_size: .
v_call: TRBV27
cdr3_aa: CASSWRRPGVGSATYHEQFF
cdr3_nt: TGTGCCAGCAGTTGGAGGCGTCCGGGGGTGGGCAGCGCCACATACCATGAGCAGTTCTTC

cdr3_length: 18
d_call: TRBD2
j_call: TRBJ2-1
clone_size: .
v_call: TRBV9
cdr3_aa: CASSASGKGTSLKNEQFF
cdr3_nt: TGTGCCAGCAGCGCCAGTGGGAAAGGGACTAGCCTAAAGAATGAGCAGTTCTTC

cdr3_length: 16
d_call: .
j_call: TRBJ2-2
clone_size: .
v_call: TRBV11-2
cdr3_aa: CASSPGGTANTGELFF
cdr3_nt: TGTGCCAGCAGCCCAGGAGGGACCGCGAACACCGGGGAGCTGTTTTTT

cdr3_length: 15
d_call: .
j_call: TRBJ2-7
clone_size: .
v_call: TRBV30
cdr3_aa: CAWSGTREGSYEQYF
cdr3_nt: TGTGCCTGGAGTGGGACTCGTGAAGGGTCCTACGAGCAGTACTTC

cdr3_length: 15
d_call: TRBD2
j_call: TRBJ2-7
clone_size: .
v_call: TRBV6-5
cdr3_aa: CATSGPRLASYEQYF
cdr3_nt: TGTGCCACCTCGGGGCCACGACTAGCGAGCTACGAGCAGTACTTC

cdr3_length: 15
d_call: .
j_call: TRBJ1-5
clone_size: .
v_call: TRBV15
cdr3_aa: CATSSQGSRNQPQHF
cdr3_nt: TGTGCCACCAGTTCACAGGGCAGCCGAAATCAGCCCCAGCATTTT

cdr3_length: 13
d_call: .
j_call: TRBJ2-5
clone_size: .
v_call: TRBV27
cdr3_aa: CASRGRTARTQYF
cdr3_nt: TGTGCCAGCAGGGGGCGGACAGCCCGGACCCAGTACTTC

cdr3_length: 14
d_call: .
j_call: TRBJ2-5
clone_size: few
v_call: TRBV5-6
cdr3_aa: CASSRRGLQETQYF
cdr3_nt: TGTGCCAGCAGCCGGCGCGGACTACAAGAGACCCAGTACTTC

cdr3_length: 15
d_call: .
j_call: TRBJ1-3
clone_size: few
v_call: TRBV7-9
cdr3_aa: CASSLVPVSGNTIYF
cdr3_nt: TGTGCCAGCAGCTTAGTTCCCGTCTCTGGAAACACCATATATTTT

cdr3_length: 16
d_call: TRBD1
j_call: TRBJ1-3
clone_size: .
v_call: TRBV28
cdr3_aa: CASSPGTGGNGNTIYF
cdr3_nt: TGTGCCAGCAGCCCCGGGACAGGGGGCAATGGAAACACCATATATTTT

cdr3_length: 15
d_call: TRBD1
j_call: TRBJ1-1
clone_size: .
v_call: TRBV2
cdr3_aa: CASTDLGQGNTEAFF
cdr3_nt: TGTGCCAGCACCGACCTGGGACAGGGGAACACTGAAGCTTTCTTT

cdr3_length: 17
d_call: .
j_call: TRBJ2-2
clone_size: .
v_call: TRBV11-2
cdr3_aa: CASTKTGGSSYTGELFF
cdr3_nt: TGTGCCAGCACTAAAACTGGGGGGAGCTCTTACACCGGGGAGCTGTTTTTT

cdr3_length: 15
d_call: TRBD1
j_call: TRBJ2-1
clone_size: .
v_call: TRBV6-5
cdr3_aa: CASTFTGGAYNEQFF
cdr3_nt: TGTGCCAGCACCTTTACAGGGGGCGCCTACAATGAGCAGTTCTTC

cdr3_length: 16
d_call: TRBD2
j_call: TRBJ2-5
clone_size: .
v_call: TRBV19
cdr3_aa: CASRPPGLAGQETQYF
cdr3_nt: TGTGCCAGTAGGCCCCCGGGACTAGCGGGGCAAGAGACCCAGTACTTC

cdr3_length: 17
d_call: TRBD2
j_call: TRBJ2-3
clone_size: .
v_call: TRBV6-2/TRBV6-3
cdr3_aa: CASSLGLAGNLRDTQYF
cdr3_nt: TGTGCCAGCAGTTTGGGGTTAGCGGGAAATTTAAGGGATACGCAGTATTTT

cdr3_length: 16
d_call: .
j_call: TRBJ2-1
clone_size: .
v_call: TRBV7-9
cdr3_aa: CASTAESGRSYNEQFF
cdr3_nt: TGTGCCAGCACCGCGGAGAGCGGACGCTCCTACAATGAGCAGTTCTTC

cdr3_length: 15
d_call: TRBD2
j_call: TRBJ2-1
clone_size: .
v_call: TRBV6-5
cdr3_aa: CASRRSSGSSNEQFF
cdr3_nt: TGTGCCAGCAGACGCTCTAGCGGGAGTAGTAATGAGCAGTTCTTC

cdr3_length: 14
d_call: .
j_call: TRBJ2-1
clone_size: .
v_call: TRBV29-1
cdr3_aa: CSIDRPGLSNEQFF
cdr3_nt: TGCAGCATTGACAGGCCGGGACTATCCAATGAGCAGTTCTTC